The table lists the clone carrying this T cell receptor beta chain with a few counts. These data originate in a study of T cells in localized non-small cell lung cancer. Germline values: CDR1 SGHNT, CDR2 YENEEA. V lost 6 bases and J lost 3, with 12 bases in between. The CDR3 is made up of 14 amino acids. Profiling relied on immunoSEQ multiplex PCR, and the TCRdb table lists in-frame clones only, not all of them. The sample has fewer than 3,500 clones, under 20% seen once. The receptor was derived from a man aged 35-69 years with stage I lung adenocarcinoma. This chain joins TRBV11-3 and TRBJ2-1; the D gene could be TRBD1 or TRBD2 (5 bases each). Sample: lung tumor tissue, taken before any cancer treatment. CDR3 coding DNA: TGTGCCAGCAGTCCGGGACGGATCTACAATGAGCAGTTCTTC. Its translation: CASSPGRIYNEQFF. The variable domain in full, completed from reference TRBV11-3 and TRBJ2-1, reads EAGVVQSPRYKIIEKKQPVAFWCNPISGHNTLYWYLQNLGQGPELLIRYENEEAVDDSQLPKDRFSAERLKGVDSTLKIQPAELGDSAVYLCASSPGRIYNEQFFGPGTRLTVL.